These 22 T cell receptor beta chains share one sample of origin, sequenced in a study of shared clonotypes between healthy human individuals. Method: immunoSEQ multiplex PCR; TCRdb's copy keeps in-frame clones and lacks some. The sample carries approximately 720,000 clones, about two thirds recorded once. Sequenced: memory CD4+ T cells sorted from blood. Subset given: CD45RA-negative fraction. These receptors originate from a woman in her twenties or thirties in good health.

The chain links TRBV5-1 to TRBJ1-1; 9 bases line up with TRBD1. Germline V CDR1 and CDR2: SGHRS, YFSETQ. The CDR3 has 16 residues. V was clipped by 4 bases and J by 0 bases; unmatched bases: 7. The CDR3 sequence: CASSRGTGSMNTEAFF. The CDR3 nucleotides are TGCGCCAGCAGCCGCGGGACAGGGTCCATGAACACTGAAGCTTTCTTT.

The rearrangement links TRBV5-6 to TRBJ2-7; no clear D. Trimming removed 5 bases at V and 5 bases at J, with 14 bases between. Germline V lookup: CDR1 SGHDT, CDR2 YYEEEE. The CDR3 is 13 amino acids. Here the CDR3 DNA reads TGTGCCAGCAGTCGGGTTGGGTCACACGAGCAGTACTTC. This sequence encodes CASSRVGSHEQYF.

J is TRBJ2-3 and V is TRBV6-1; TRBD2 might be the D (6 bases). V was cut by 3 bases and J by 4 bases, with 17 bases left in between. Germline CDR1 is MNHNS and CDR2 is SASEGT. The CDR3 length is 16 residues. The CDR3 DNA is TGTGCCAGCAGTGAGTATGACACGGGAGAGGCAGATACGCAGTATTTT. Encoded protein: CASSEYDTGEADTQYF.

Regarding this clone: A much more abundant neighbour one base away suggests this may be a read error. The chain is built from TRBV11-2 and TRBJ1-1; D is unclear. Trimming took 2 bases from V and 3 from J, leaving 7 bases between them. CDR1 SGHAT and CDR2 FQNNGV come from the germline V gene. This CDR3 comprises 13 residues. The CDR3 loop reads CASSLTWDTEAFF. CDR3 in DNA: TGTGCCAGCAGCTTAACCTGGGACACTGAAGCTTTCTTT.

Worth noting for this clone: The sample has other DNA sequences that encode this CDR3 too. The chain is built from TRBV25-1 and TRBJ1-1; no definite D call. CDR1 and CDR2 (germline): MGHDK, SYGVNS. Deletions cut 3 bases from V and 0 bases from J, with 2 bases between. The CDR3 spans 12 residues. In DNA, the CDR3 is TGTGCCAGCAGTGAGGTGAACACTGAAGCTTTCTTT. It encodes CASSEVNTEAFF. Together with reference TRBV25-1 and TRBJ1-1, the CDR3 gives the full variable domain: EADIYQTPRYLVIGTGKKITLECSQTMGHDKMYWYQQDPGMELHLIHYSYGVNSTEKGDLSSESTVSRIRTEHFPLTLESARPSHTSQYLCASSEVNTEAFFGQGTRLTVV.

The V gene is TRBV30, the J gene TRBJ1-2, with TRBD1 matching 8 bases. CDR1 and CDR2 (germline): GTSNPN, SVGIG (reference sequence). CDR3 length: 14 residues. CDR3 bases: TGTGCGCTGGAGCCTACAGGACAGGGCTATGGCTACACCTTC. This gives the protein CALEPTGQGYGYTF.

V usage is TRBV7-9 and J usage is TRBJ2-5; D is unresolved. Germline CDR1 SEHNR, CDR2 FQNEAQ (reference sequence). Trimming removed 3 bases at V and 5 bases at J, with 13 bases between. The CDR3 extends over 14 amino acids. The CDR3 loop is CASSFDGGMETQYF. The CDR3 region has the DNA TGTGCCAGCAGCTTTGACGGTGGGATGGAGACCCAGTACTTC.

The V call is TRBV28, the J call TRBJ1-4; no firm D call. The CDR3 is 14 amino acids. Trimming took off 1 base at V and 8 bases at J, with 11 bases between the two ends. CDR1 and CDR2 (germline): MDHEN, SYDVKM. This CDR3 reads CASSLSPGHEKLFF. The CDR3 bases are TGTGCCAGCAGTTTATCCCCGGGTCACGAAAAACTGTTTTTT.

For this clone: This sample includes further DNA sequences coding for the same CDR3. The chain carries TRBV5-1 and TRBJ2-7, with D hard to call. Trimming removed 4 bases at V and 4 bases at J, with 6 bases between. The CDR3 is made up of 11 amino acids. Germline values: CDR1 SGHRS, CDR2 YFSETQ. CDR3 in amino acids: CASSRGYEQYF. The CDR3 DNA follows: TGCGCCAGCAGCAGAGGTTACGAGCAGTACTTC.

This clone was detected a few times. The chain carries TRBV28 and TRBJ2-2, with a tentative D call TRBD2 (6 bases). This CDR3 is 13 amino acids long. The ends were cut back, 3 bases at V and 9 bases at J, with 11 bases in the middle. CDR1 and CDR2 from the germline V gene are MDHEN and SYDVKM. The CDR3 sequence is CASSFAGNRELFF. DNA of the CDR3: TGTGCCAGCAGTTTCGCGGGAAACAGGGAGCTGTTTTTT.

This chain uses TRBV4-2 with TRBJ2-1, with a tentative D call TRBD1 (6 bases). The CDR3 is 16 amino acids. Germline-derived CDR1 and CDR2 are LGHNA and YNFKEQ. Trimming cost V 6 bases and J 0 bases, with 15 bases left between them. Written as DNA, the CDR3 is TGTGCCAGCAGTAGGGAGACCAGGGGCTCCTACAATGAGCAGTTCTTC. Translating gives CASSRETRGSYNEQFF.

The rearrangement uses TRBV6-1 and TRBJ2-7, with TRBD2 matching over 7 bases. The CDR3 spans 15 residues. Germline V gene lookup returns CDR1 MNHNS and CDR2 SASEGT. V lost 2 bases and J lost 0; bases outside the gene matches: 4. Here the CDR3 DNA reads TGTGCCAGCAGTGAATGGGGGGGTCTCTCCTACGAGCAGTACTTC. It encodes CASSEWGGLSYEQYF.

This clone came up many times. The rearrangement uses TRBV6-6 and TRBJ2-1, with D uncertain. V lost 6 bases and J lost 2, with 17 bases in between. The CDR3 is made up of 16 amino acids. CDR1 is MNHNY and CDR2 is SVGAGI in the germline V gene (reference sequence). CDR3 sequence (DNA): TGTGCCAGCAGCCATTCAACGGCGGAAACCTACAATGAGCAGTTCTTC. Amino acid sequence: CASSHSTAETYNEQFF.

V is TRBV27 and J is TRBJ1-5; 9 nucleotides match TRBD1. The J segment lost 0 bases and the V segment lost 5 bases, leaving 2 bases of the junction unmatched. In germline, CDR1 is MNHEY, CDR2 SMNVEV (reference sequence). The length of the CDR3 is 15 residues. As DNA, the CDR3 is TGTGCCAGCAGTAGACAGGGGGTTAGCAATCAGCCCCAGCATTTT. Translated, it gives CASSRQGVSNQPQHF.

The chain recombines TRBV18 with TRBJ2-7; D not certain. Germline V gene lookup returns CDR1 KGHSH and CDR2 LQKENI. Deletions cut 1 base from V and 0 bases from J, with 10 bases between. This CDR3 has 15 amino acids. The CDR3 loop is CASSPRYASSYEQYF. As DNA, the CDR3 is TGTGCCAGCTCACCACGGTACGCGAGCTCCTACGAGCAGTACTTC.

This chain links TRBV19 with TRBJ1-1; no clear D. The germline V gene encodes CDR1 LNHDA and CDR2 SQIVND (reference sequence). The CDR3 contains 14 residues. V was cut by 3 bases and J by 0 bases, with 8 bases left in between. In DNA, the CDR3 is TGTGCCAGTAGTATGGTCAGTATGAACACTGAAGCTTTCTTT. This codes for CASSMVSMNTEAFF.

V is TRBV29-1 and J is TRBJ2-1; a possible D gene is TRBD2 (6 bases). V lost 7 bases and J lost 6, with 19 bases in between. Germline-derived CDR1 and CDR2 are SQVTM and ANQGSEA. The CDR3 covers 14 residues. CDR3 amino acids: CSDVRDLGSNEQFF. The CDR3 DNA reads TGCAGCGACGTACGGGACTTGGGGAGCAATGAGCAGTTCTTC.

This chain joins TRBV19 and TRBJ2-5; D is possibly TRBD1 or TRBD2 (6 bases each). CDR3 size: 14 residues. V was cut by 9 bases and J by 3 bases, with 17 bases left in between. The germline V gene has CDR1 LNHDA and CDR2 SQIVND (reference sequence). CDR3 nucleotide sequence: TGTGCCAGCCAACCACAGGGAGGCAAAGAGACCCAGTACTTC. Protein product: CASQPQGGKETQYF. The whole variable domain, filled in from reference TRBV19 and TRBJ2-5, reads DGGITQSPKYLFRKEGQNVTLSCEQNLNHDAMYWYRQDPGQGLRLIYYSQIVNDFQKGDIAEGYSVSREKKESFPLTVTSAQKNPTAFYLCASQPQGGKETQYFGPGTRLLVL.

This clone has just a few counts. The sample carries other DNA sequences with the same CDR3. This rearrangement joins TRBV11-2 to TRBJ1-1; D gene uncertain. The germline V gene has CDR1 SGHAT and CDR2 FQNNGV. The V end was cut by 2 bases, the J end by 1 base, with 5 bases between. This CDR3 has 13 residues. The DNA for the CDR3 is TGTGCCAGCAGCTTATTCGCGAACACTGAAGCTTTCTTT. Translation gives CASSLFANTEAFF.

This clone has at least ten counts. Mismatch with germline at one junction end may stem from a read error. This rearrangement joins TRBV27 to TRBJ2-7; 10 nucleotides match TRBD2. Germline V gene sequence: CDR1 MNHEY, CDR2 SMNVEV (reference sequence). The CDR3 is 15 residues long. CDR3 residues: CASSSSTWTSGEEYF. DNA of the CDR3: TGTGCCAGCAGTTCCTCTACCTGGACTAGCGGCGAGGAGTACTTC.

The V and J genes are TRBV7-2 and TRBJ2-2, with TRBD1 as a possible D gene (6 bases). CDR1 and CDR2 from the germline V gene are SGHTA and FQGNSA. V lost 8 bases, J lost 2 bases, and 18 bases lay in between. The CDR3 spans 16 residues. CDR3 bases: TGTGCCAGCGGGACATACTCGGCGGTTAACACCGGGGAGCTGTTTTTT. Residues: CASGTYSAVNTGELFF.

J is TRBJ2-5 and V is TRBV19, with D unclear. The assigned J gene may be wrong: the sequence end matches TRBJ2-7 better. CDR3 length: 13 amino acids. CDR1 LNHDA and CDR2 SQIVND come from the germline V gene (reference sequence). The CDR3 protein is CASSTARAYEQYF. As DNA, the CDR3 is TGTGCCAGTAGTACCGCTAGAGCCTACGAGCAGTACTTC.